This is a list of T cell receptor beta chains from one sample in a study of cytomegalovirus exposure and HLA in healthy donors. Only in-frame clones appear in the TCRdb table, and some are missing; sequencing was by immunoSEQ multiplex PCR. The sample lists 110,000 to 150,000 clones; around 79% were seen once. The sample was PBMCs. Receptors originate from a male donor in good health and CMV-seronegative. CDR3s include the opening cysteine and the closing phenylalanine or tryptophan. A D gene is named only where the DNA matches it firmly. The size of a clone is reported for some rows only, either as once, few or many, or as a class for expanded clones.

size,J,D,V,DNA,CDR3
NA,TRBJ1-3,TRBD1,TRBV7-2,TGTGCCAGCAGCCGGGACAGCTCTGGAAACACCATATATTTT,CASSRDSSGNTIYF
once,TRBJ1-5,TRBD1,TRBV5-6,TGTGCCAGCAGCCTCGGGGACAGGGACAATCAGCCCCAGCATTTT,CASSLGDRDNQPQHF
NA,TRBJ1-6,NA,TRBV19,TGTGCCAGTAGTGACGGCCCGCCGCGGTCACCCCTCCACTTT,CASSDGPPRSPLHF
NA,TRBJ1-2,NA,TRBV25-1,TGTGCCAGCAGTGAATGGACCAGGGGTGGAGGCTACACCTTC,CASSEWTRGGGYTF
once,TRBJ1-1,TRBD1,TRBV10-3,TGTGCCATCAGTGAGTCGAAGGGGGCGGTGAACACTGAAGCTTTCTTT,CAISESKGAVNTEAFF
NA,TRBJ1-6,NA,TRBV7-9,TGTTCCAGCAGCTTAGAGCGGGATTCACCCCTCCACTTT,CSSSLERDSPLHF
NA,TRBJ2-2,NA,TRBV18,TGTGCCAGCTCACCGACGGACAGACGGGTTATCACCGGGGAGCTGTTTTTT,CASSPTDRRVITGELFF
once,TRBJ2-3,NA,TRBV7-9,TGTGCCAGCAGCTATTCTGGCACAGATACGCAGTATTTT,CASSYSGTDTQYF
NA,TRBJ1-1,TRBD1,TRBV19,TGTGCCAGTAGTATTAGGGACAGGGCTTGGGCTGAAGCTTTCTTT,CASSIRDRAWAEAFF
few,TRBJ1-2,NA,TRBV5-1,TGCGCCAGCAGCTTGGCCAAAGCAAACTATGGCTACACCTTC,CASSLAKANYGYTF
NA,TRBJ2-4,NA,TRBV7-9,TGTGCCAGCAGCTTAGAGCTAGCCAAAAACATTCAGTACTTC,CASSLELAKNIQYF
few,TRBJ2-1,NA,TRBV9,TGTGCCAGCAGCACCACCCAAAGGAGGTACAATGAGCAGTTCTTC,CASSTTQRRYNEQFF